One and the same sample provided the 32 T cell receptor beta chains below, sequenced in a study of CD8+CD57+ T cells in acquired aplastic anemia. The template used for profiling TCR beta VDJ and CDR3 was genomic DNA. MiXCR, run by TCRdb on the reads, gives a single entry per CDR3 protein. Among some 220,000 distinct CDR3 sequences, 30% to 40% were seen once, and the ten largest hold roughly 1.1%. The sample taken for sequencing was sorted CD4+, CD8+, or CD8+CD57+ T cells (not recorded which) from PBMCs. The receptors here all came from a human donor in good health, serving as a control.

A word on this clonotype: Possible read error: a much larger clone is one base away. The chain uses TRBV3-1 and TRBJ2-5, with a possible D match to TRBD2 (6 bases). Germline CDR1 and CDR2: LGHDT and YNNKEL (reference sequence). The CDR3 runs 15 residues. Trimming pared 0 bases from V and 7 bases from J, leaving 15 bases between. CDR3 loop: CASSQDAGPAWTQYF. The CDR3 bases are TGTGCCAGCAGCCAAGACGCGGGGCCTGCTTGGACCCAGTACTTC.

The chain employs TRBV5-1 and TRBJ2-2; D is perhaps TRBD1 (6 bases). Trimming removed 0 bases at V and 1 base at J, with 7 bases between. Germline V CDR1 and CDR2: SGHRS, YFSETQ. The CDR3 is 15 amino acids. CDR3 nucleotides: TGCGCCAGCAGCTTGGGGACAGAGAACACCGGGGAGCTGTTTTTT. It is translated as CASSLGTENTGELFF.

The count of this clonotype is one. V and J are TRBV15 and TRBJ1-5; 12 nucleotides match TRBD1. This CDR3 is built from 17 residues. After removal of 2 bases from V and 6 bases from J, the junction contained 8 bases not matched to a gene. From germline, CDR1 is LNHNV and CDR2 YYDKDF (reference sequence). DNA of the CDR3: TGTGCCACCAGCAGACAACCGGGACAGGGGGCAGGTCAGCCCCAGCATTTT. Its translation: CATSRQPGQGAGQPQHF. Full variable domain (outside the CDR3, taken from reference TRBV15 and TRBJ1-5): DAMVIQNPRYQVTQFGKPVTLSCSQTLNHNVMYWYQQKSSQAPKLLFHYYDKDFNNEADTPDNFQSRRPNTSFCFLDIRSPGLGDTAMYLCATSRQPGQGAGQPQHFGDGTRLSIL.

Written as DNA, the CDR3 is TGTGCCAGTAGCACCGTGGGTCCGGAAGAGACCCAGTACTTC. Protein product: CASSTVGPEETQYF. The chain employs TRBV19 and TRBJ2-5; D not resolved. V lost 6 bases, J lost 3 bases, and 14 bases lay in between. Per the germline V gene, CDR1 is LNHDA and CDR2 is SQIVND (reference sequence). The CDR3 runs 14 residues.

This clonotype was observed a handful of times. The V call is TRBV27, the J call TRBJ1-5; 7 bases fit TRBD1. With 5 bases clipped from V and 11 bases from J, the junction kept 15 bases outside the gene matches. Germline CDR1 reads MNHEY; CDR2 reads SMNVEV (reference sequence). The CDR3 has 15 amino acids. Here the CDR3 DNA reads TGTGCCAGCAGTACGGTGACAGGGAAAATCATTTCCCAGCATTTT. This encodes CASSTVTGKIISQHF.

This clonotype turned up a few times. The V call is TRBV18, the J call TRBJ2-7; D is possibly TRBD2 (5 bases). Per the germline V gene, CDR1 is KGHSH and CDR2 is LQKENI. CDR3 length equals 14 residues. With 4 bases removed from V and 1 base from J, the gap between germline ends came to 11 bases. In nucleotides, the CDR3 is TGTGCCAGCTCACAGCTTGGACTGTCCTACGAGCAGTACTTC. It encodes CASSQLGLSYEQYF. The entire variable domain, with the rest obtained from reference TRBV18 and TRBJ2-7, is as follows: NAGVMQNPRHLVRRRGQEARLRCSPMKGHSHVYWYRQLPEEGLKFMVYLQKENIIDESGMPKERFSAEFPKEGPSILRIQQVVRGDSAAYFCASSQLGLSYEQYFGPGTRLTVT.

The chain recombines TRBV27 with TRBJ2-1, with D perhaps TRBD2 (6 bases). Germline CDR1 is MNHEY and CDR2 is SMNVEV (reference sequence). Trimming cost V 4 bases and J 12 bases, with 13 bases left between them. This CDR3 comprises 12 residues. CDR3 DNA sequence: TGTGCCAGCAGTTCGGACGGGAGAGTGCAGTTCTTC. This gives the protein CASSSDGRVQFF.

The V call is TRBV6-1, the J call TRBJ1-5; TRBD1 matches 9 bases. This CDR3 is 17 amino acids long. Germline CDR1 is MNHNS and CDR2 is SASEGT. V trimming: 8 bases; J trimming: 0 bases; junction bases outside the gene matches: 11. The CDR3 protein is CASGGQDRGSSNQPQHF. The CDR3 region has the DNA TGTGCCAGCGGAGGACAGGACAGGGGCTCTAGCAATCAGCCCCAGCATTTT.

This clonotype was counted between two and nine times. The chain uses TRBV25-1 and TRBJ2-6; perhaps D is TRBD1 or TRBD2 (5 bases each). Germline CDR1 MGHDK, CDR2 SYGVNS. The ends were cut back, 8 bases at V and 4 bases at J, with 9 bases in the middle. The CDR3 runs 13 residues. The CDR3 sequence: CASSREGANVLTF. In DNA, the CDR3 is TGTGCCAGCTCCAGGGAGGGGGCCAACGTCCTGACTTTC.

This clonotype was counted ten times or more. The chain joins TRBV7-2 to TRBJ2-1; 13 positions agree with TRBD2. This CDR3 is 16 amino acids long. The ends lost 5 bases at V and 8 bases at J; junction bases unmatched: 9. Germline CDR1 is SGHTA and CDR2 is FQGNSA. The CDR3 DNA reads as TGTGCCAGCAGCCCACAAACTAGCGGGAGGGGGCATGAGCAGTTCTTC. This translates into CASSPQTSGRGHEQFF.

This chain uses TRBV10-3 with TRBJ1-2; 7 positions match TRBD1. Trimming cost V 10 bases and J 8 bases; bases outside gene matches: 13. The germline gives CDR1 ENHRY, CDR2 SYGVKD. The CDR3 contains 13 residues. CDR3 in amino acids: CASRLTSGGGYTF. In DNA, the CDR3 is TGTGCCAGCAGGCTGACCTCAGGGGGGGGCTACACCTTC.

The chain carries TRBV5-1 and TRBJ2-2, with D perhaps matching TRBD1 or TRBD2 (6 bases each). In germline, CDR1 is SGHRS, CDR2 YFSETQ. The CDR3 has 14 amino acids. V lost 3 bases, J lost 5 bases, and 11 bases lay in between. This CDR3 is CASSWGALTGELFF. CDR3 bases: TGCGCCAGCAGCTGGGGGGCCCTAACCGGGGAGCTGTTTTTT. Filled out from reference TRBV5-1 and TRBJ2-2, the complete variable domain reads KAGVTQTPRYLIKTRGQQVTLSCSPISGHRSVSWYQQTPGQGLQFLFEYFSETQRNKGNFPGRFSGRQFSNSRSEMNVSTLELGDSALYLCASSWGALTGELFFGEGSRLTVL.

With respect to this clonotype: A clone one base away is much larger, so this may be a read error. Since the CDR3 does not end with the conserved phenylalanine or tryptophan, this likely comes from a read error. V is TRBV20-1 and J is TRBJ2-7, with unresolved D. The germline V and J ends were trimmed by 7 bases and 4 bases, with 20 bases remaining between them. The CDR3 length is 14 residues. Germline V gene lookup returns CDR1 DFQATT and CDR2 SNEGSKA (reference sequence). CDR3 DNA sequence: TGCAGTGTCCCACACCCCTCCTTCTATTACGAGCAGTACCTC. It is translated as CSVPHPSFYYEQYL.

This clonotype was picked up one time. The chain is built from TRBV2 and TRBJ2-7, with 7 bases aligning to TRBD1. The CDR3 is 13 residues long. The junction had 8 bases not matched to a gene; V was cut back by 6 bases and J by 6 bases. From germline, CDR1 is SNHLY and CDR2 FYNNEI. The CDR3 region has the DNA TGTGCCAGCAGGGAGACAGGGCTGTGCGAGCAGTACTTC. Protein sequence: CASRETGLCEQYF.

This chain joins TRBV3-1 and TRBJ2-7, with D perhaps assigned TRBD1 or TRBD2 (6 bases each). The germline gives CDR1 LGHDT, CDR2 YNNKEL (reference sequence). V dropped 0 bases and J dropped 2 bases, with 14 bases sitting between them. The CDR3 consists of 16 residues. Here the CDR3 DNA reads TGTGCCAGCAGCCAAGAAACGCAGGGGAGGCCCTACGAGCAGTACTTC. It encodes CASSQETQGRPYEQYF.

The CDR3 sequence is CASSPNGQGAANYGYTF. CDR3 in DNA: TGTGCCAGCAGCCCTAATGGACAGGGGGCGGCTAACTATGGCTACACCTTC. The chain uses TRBV3-1 and TRBJ1-2, with 11 nucleotides matching TRBD1. The CDR3 length is 17 residues. CDR1 and CDR2 from the germline V gene are LGHDT and YNNKEL (reference sequence). Trimming removed 4 bases from V and 0 bases from J; junction bases left unmatched: 7.

In its sample, this clonotype was seen many times. The chain joins TRBV29-1 to TRBJ2-1; 11 bases match TRBD2. Germline-derived CDR1 and CDR2 are SQVTM and ANQGSEA. This CDR3 is built from 14 residues. The J segment lost 5 bases and the V segment lost 6 bases, leaving 6 bases of the junction unmatched. The CDR3 nucleotides are TGCAGCGTCCCACTAGCGGGAGTTAACAATGAGCAGTTCTTC. This gives the protein CSVPLAGVNNEQFF.

The chain joins TRBV19 to TRBJ1-6; the match to TRBD1 covers 8 bases. Germline V gene data show CDR1 as LNHDA and CDR2 as SQIVND (reference sequence). Trimming cost V 6 bases and J 9 bases; bases outside gene matches: 10. The CDR3 is made up of 15 amino acids. The CDR3 region is CASSQGQVLGSPLHF. The DNA of the CDR3 is TGTGCCAGTAGCCAGGGACAGGTGTTGGGTTCACCCCTCCACTTT.

This clonotype was counted at least ten times. The chain employs TRBV19 and TRBJ2-3; D call uncertain. Per germline, CDR1 LNHDA and CDR2 SQIVND (reference sequence). V was clipped by 10 bases and J by 0 bases, with 20 bases between them. There are 16 residues in the CDR3. For the CDR3, the DNA is TGTGCCACCCTGGGGATCGAGTTCCCTAGCACAGATACGCAGTATTTT. This codes for CATLGIEFPSTDTQYF.

This chain links TRBV10-1 with TRBJ2-1; 14 nucleotides agree with TRBD2. CDR3 size: 16 residues. Germline assignment: CDR1 WNHNN and CDR2 SYGVQD (reference sequence). The junction had 5 bases not matched to a gene; V was cut back by 6 bases and J by 4 bases. CDR3 in amino acids: CASSPGTSGRYNEQFF. CDR3 DNA: TGCGCCAGCAGCCCCGGGACTAGCGGGAGATACAATGAGCAGTTCTTC.

This clonotype has at least ten counts. This chain uses TRBV20-1 with TRBJ1-3; no firm D call. V was trimmed by 0 bases and J by 0 bases, leaving 9 bases between them. Germline loops: CDR1 DFQATT, CDR2 SNEGSKA (reference sequence). The CDR3 runs to 15 residues. CDR3 residues: CSARDRLLSGNTIYF. The DNA for the CDR3 is TGCAGTGCTAGAGATCGACTGCTCTCTGGAAACACCATATATTTT.

This clonotype came up a few times. V usage is TRBV7-3 and J usage is TRBJ2-1, with 9 nucleotides matching TRBD2. This CDR3 spans 15 amino acids. Germline V gene sequence: CDR1 SGHTA, CDR2 FQGTGA. V lost 3 bases and J lost 4; bases outside the gene matches: 4. The CDR3 DNA sequence: TGTGCCAGCAGCTTTGAGCGGGGGGTATACAATGAGCAGTTCTTC. Translated: CASSFERGVYNEQFF.

This chain connects TRBV12-3 or TRBV12-4 to TRBJ1-5; perhaps TRBD1 as D (5 bases). The CDR3 extends over 13 amino acids. V dropped 2 bases and J dropped 7 bases, with 9 bases sitting between them. The CDR3: CASSLSGEQPQHF. The CDR3 DNA reads TGTGCCAGCAGTTTATCGGGGGAACAGCCCCAGCATTTT.

This clonotype was recorded at least ten times. The chain recombines TRBV7-6 with TRBJ1-1; 10 bases map to TRBD1. This CDR3 spans 14 amino acids. The germline CDR1 and CDR2 sequences are SGHVS and FNYEAQ. The ends lost 2 bases at V and 7 bases at J; junction bases unmatched: 4. The CDR3 DNA sequence: TGTGCCAGCAGCTTATTTCGGGACAGGGGTGAAGCTTTCTTT. It codes for CASSLFRDRGEAFF.

This clonotype was counted ten times or more. The genes are TRBV29-1 and TRBJ2-1; a possible D gene is TRBD2 (5 bases). The V and J ends lost 4 bases and 1 base respectively, with 14 bases between them. Looked up from germline, CDR1 is SQVTM and CDR2 is ANQGSEA. This CDR3 region has 15 residues. CDR3 amino acids: CSVALSDWSYNEQFF. In DNA, the CDR3 is TGCAGCGTTGCCCTATCGGACTGGTCCTACAATGAGCAGTTCTTC.

This clonotype was seen ten or more times. The chain carries TRBV20-1 and TRBJ2-7; TRBD2 agrees at 7 bases. With V trimmed by 3 bases and J by 1 base, 6 bases remained unmatched. CDR3 length: 14 amino acids. Germline V lookup: CDR1 DFQATT, CDR2 SNEGSKA (reference sequence). CDR3 protein: CSASKAGASYEQYF. The CDR3 coding sequence is TGCAGTGCTAGTAAGGCGGGAGCGTCCTACGAGCAGTACTTC.

The chain is built from TRBV2 and TRBJ1-2; D is perhaps TRBD1 (5 bases). Germline CDR1 and CDR2: SNHLY and FYNNEI. Trimming took 4 bases from V and 6 from J, leaving 15 bases between them. The CDR3 covers 14 residues. Here the CDR3 reads CASSGWETGDGYTF. The CDR3 nucleotides are TGTGCCAGCAGTGGGTGGGAGACGGGGGATGGCTACACCTTC.

This clonotype was seen repeatedly, ten times or more. The chain employs TRBV7-9 and TRBJ1-2, with D possibly being TRBD1 (6 bases). Trimming removed 5 bases from V and 5 bases from J, with 18 bases in between. Germline V gives CDR1 SEHNR, CDR2 FQNEAQ (reference sequence). This CDR3 has 15 residues. The CDR3: CASSLPSGEVYGYTF. Written as DNA, the CDR3 is TGTGCCAGCAGCCTACCTTCAGGGGAAGTATATGGCTACACCTTC.

The chain is built from TRBV12-3 or TRBV12-4 and TRBJ1-2; possible D gene TRBD1, 5 bases. V was shortened by 7 bases and J by 8 bases, with 14 bases between the two germline ends. There are 12 residues in the CDR3. The CDR3 loop is CASTYGTLGYTF. The CDR3 DNA reads TGTGCCAGCACCTATGGGACGTTGGGCTACACCTTC.

The chain recombines TRBV7-9 with TRBJ1-1; TRBD1 matches 8 bases. Germline CDR1 and CDR2: SEHNR and FQNEAQ (reference sequence). Germline trimming cut 5 bases from V and 1 base from J; bases unmatched to any gene: 3. This CDR3 has 14 residues. The CDR3 sequence: CASSTQGANTEAFF. CDR3 nucleotides: TGTGCCAGCAGCACGCAGGGGGCGAACACTGAAGCTTTCTTT.

V is TRBV6-4 and J is TRBJ2-1; 11 nucleotides agree with TRBD2. V shed 1 base, J shed 5 bases, and the junction held 1 base outside the gene matches. The CDR3 is made up of 15 amino acids. CDR1 and CDR2 from the germline V gene are MRHNA and SNTAGT. CDR3 in amino acids: CASSDYSGGDNEQFF. Written as DNA, the CDR3 is TGTGCCAGCAGTGACTATAGCGGGGGGGACAATGAGCAGTTCTTC.

This clonotype was counted a few times. The rearrangement uses TRBV6-5 and TRBJ1-1; D is unresolved. The V gene lost 7 bases and the J gene lost 4 bases, with 13 bases spanning the gap. Germline loops: CDR1 MNHEY, CDR2 SVGAGI. CDR3 length: 13 residues. This chain's CDR3 is CASITPTTTEAFF. DNA for the CDR3: TGTGCCAGCATCACCCCGACGACCACTGAAGCTTTCTTT.